The T cell receptor (beta chain) described here comes from a study of technical replicates of blood from a handful of donors. The data were produced by immunoSEQ multiplex PCR, yet TCRdb's version contains in-frame clones alone and is incomplete. Of approximately 69,000 clones detected, approximately 97% appear once; the ten largest clones hold 0.2% to 0.25%. Germline CDR1 and CDR2: LNHDA and SQIVND (reference sequence). The CDR3 sequence is 15 residues long. J lost 4 bases, V lost 6 bases, and 11 bases had no gene match. The specimen was T cells isolated from PBMCs. This receptor was obtained from a human donor in good health. This chain links TRBV19 with TRBJ2-7, with 8 bases that match TRBD1. CDR3 amino acids: CASSPQGANKYEQYF. The DNA for the CDR3 is TGTGCCAGTAGCCCGCAGGGGGCCAACAAATACGAGCAGTACTTC.